The clone carrying this TCR beta chain was seen ten or more times. Its matching antigen is unknown. The data are from a study of neurological immune-mediated disorders. The study's findings and limits: Patients with HTLV-1-associated myelopathy had the highest level of TCR clonal expansion, whereas patients with multiple sclerosis had the lowest level, falling beneath the level found in healthy controls.

This sample's time point: longitudinal time-point 2. The cDNA came from 5'RACE, which used 10-nucleotide random UMIs. Every sequencing run produced over 160 million TCR-beta sequences, and the sequences from any one run covered 15-18 subjects. TCRdb itself ran the 5' RACE reads through MiXCR, one entry per CDR3 protein. The sample records roughly 49,000 distinct CDR3 sequences, 13% being singletons. The origin of this receptor is a male donor with HTLV-1-associated myelopathy (HAM/TSP). Sequencing was performed on PBMCs.

As DNA, the CDR3 is TGTGCCAGCGGAGACAGCTACGAGCAGTACTTC. Its protein is CASGDSYEQYF. The V and J genes are TRBV5-5 and TRBJ2-7, with a weak D call TRBD1 (5 bases). The CDR3 loop spans 11 amino acids. Trimming removed 7 bases at V and 3 bases at J, with 8 bases between. Germline V gives CDR1 SGHKS, CDR2 YYEKEE (reference sequence).